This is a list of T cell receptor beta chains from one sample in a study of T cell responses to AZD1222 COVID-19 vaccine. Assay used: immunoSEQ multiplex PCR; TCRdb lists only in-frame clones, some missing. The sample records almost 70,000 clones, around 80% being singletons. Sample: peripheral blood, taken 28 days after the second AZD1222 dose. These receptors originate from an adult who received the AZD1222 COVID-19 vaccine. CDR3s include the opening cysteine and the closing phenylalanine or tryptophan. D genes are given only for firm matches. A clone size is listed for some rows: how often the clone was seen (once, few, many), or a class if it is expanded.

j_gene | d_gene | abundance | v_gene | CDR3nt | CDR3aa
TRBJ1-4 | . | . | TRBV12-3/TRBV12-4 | TGTGCCAGCAGTTTATTCAGATCTGAAAAACTGTTTTTT | CASSLFRSEKLFF
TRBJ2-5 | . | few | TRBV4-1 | TGCGCCAGCAGCCAAGACGGCCAGTTACTACAAGAGACCCAGTACTTC | CASSQDGQLLQETQYF
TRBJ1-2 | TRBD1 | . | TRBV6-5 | TGTGCCAGCAGCCCCTCCGACAGGGCGGATGGCTACACCTTC | CASSPSDRADGYTF
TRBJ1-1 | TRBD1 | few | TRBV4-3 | TGCGCCAGCAGCCAAGAGGACAGGGATGCTGCTGAAGCTTTCTTT | CASSQEDRDAAEAFF
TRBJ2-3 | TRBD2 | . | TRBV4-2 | TGTGCCAGCAGCTATCTAGCGGGGGTACCAGATACGCAGTATTTT | CASSYLAGVPDTQYF
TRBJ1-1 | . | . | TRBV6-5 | TGTGCCAGCAGACCCGACAGATTAAACACTGAAGCTTTCTTT | CASRPDRLNTEAFF
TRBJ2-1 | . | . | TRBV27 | TGTGCCAGCAGCCTATCCCTAGCCTGGAATGAGCAGTTCTTC | CASSLSLAWNEQFF
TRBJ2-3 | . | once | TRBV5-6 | TGTGCCAGCAGCTACATCACAGATACGCAGTATTTT | CASSYITDTQYF
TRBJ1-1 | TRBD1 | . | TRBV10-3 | TGTGCCATCAGTGACGCGAAAGGGGGCCCTGAAGCTTTCTTT | CAISDAKGGPEAFF
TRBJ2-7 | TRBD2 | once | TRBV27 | TGTGCCAGTAGCGGGGGCCTTTCCTACGAGCAGTACTTC | CASSGGLSYEQYF
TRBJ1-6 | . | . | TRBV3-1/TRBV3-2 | TGTGCCAGCAGCCAAAGGGGTGGACAGCTCTATAATTCACCCCTCCACTTT | CASSQRGGQLYNSPLHF
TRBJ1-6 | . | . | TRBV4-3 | TGCGCCAGCAGCCAAGAGGGGCCGTATAATTCACCCCTCCACTTT | CASSQEGPYNSPLHF
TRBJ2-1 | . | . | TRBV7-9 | TGTGCCAGCAGCTTAGGACTAGGTACCAATGAGCAGTTCTTC | CASSLGLGTNEQFF
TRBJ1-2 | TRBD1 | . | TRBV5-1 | TGCGCCAGCAGCTTCGGGGACAGGGGGCCAGTAAGCTATGGCTACACCTTC | CASSFGDRGPVSYGYTF
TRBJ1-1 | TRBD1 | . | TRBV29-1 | TGCAGCGTTGATGGACAGGAGAACACTGAAGCTTTCTTT | CSVDGQENTEAFF
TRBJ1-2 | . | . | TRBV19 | TGTGCCAGTATCCCGGGCCAACTAGGGGACTATGGCTACACCTTC | CASIPGQLGDYGYTF